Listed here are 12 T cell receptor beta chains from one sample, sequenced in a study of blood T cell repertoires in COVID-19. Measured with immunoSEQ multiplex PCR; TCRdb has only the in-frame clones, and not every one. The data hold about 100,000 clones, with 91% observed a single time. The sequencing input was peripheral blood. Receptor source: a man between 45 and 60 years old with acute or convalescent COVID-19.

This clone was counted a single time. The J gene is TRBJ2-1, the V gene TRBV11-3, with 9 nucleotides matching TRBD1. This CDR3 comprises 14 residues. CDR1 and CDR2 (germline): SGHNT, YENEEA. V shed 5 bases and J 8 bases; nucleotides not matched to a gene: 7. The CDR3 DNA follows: TGTGCCAGCAGCGTCAGGGACAGGGAGGATGAGCAGTTCTTC. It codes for CASSVRDREDEQFF.

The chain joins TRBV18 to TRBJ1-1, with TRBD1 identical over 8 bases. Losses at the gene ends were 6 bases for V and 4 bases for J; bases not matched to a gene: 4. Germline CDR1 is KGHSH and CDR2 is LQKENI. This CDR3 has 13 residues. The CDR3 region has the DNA TGTGCCAGCTCGGGGGACAGGACCACTGAAGCTTTCTTT. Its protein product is CASSGDRTTEAFF.

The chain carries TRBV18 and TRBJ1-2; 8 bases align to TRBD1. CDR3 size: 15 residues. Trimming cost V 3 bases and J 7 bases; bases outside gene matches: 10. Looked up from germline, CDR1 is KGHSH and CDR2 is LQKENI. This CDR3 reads CASSPGQGQRFGYTF. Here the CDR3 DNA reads TGTGCCAGCTCACCCGGACAGGGACAACGATTTGGCTACACCTTC.

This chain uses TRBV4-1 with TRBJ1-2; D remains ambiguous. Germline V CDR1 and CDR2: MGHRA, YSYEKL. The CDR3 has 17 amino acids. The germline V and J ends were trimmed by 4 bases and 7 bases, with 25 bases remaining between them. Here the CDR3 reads CASSPRPNLSGLGGYTF. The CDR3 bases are TGCGCCAGCAGCCCAAGGCCCAATTTGAGCGGGCTCGGTGGCTACACCTTC.

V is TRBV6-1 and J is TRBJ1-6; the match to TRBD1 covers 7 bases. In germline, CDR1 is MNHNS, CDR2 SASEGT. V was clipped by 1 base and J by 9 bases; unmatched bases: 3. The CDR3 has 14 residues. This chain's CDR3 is CASSEGQGGSPLHF. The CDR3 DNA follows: TGTGCCAGCAGTGAAGGACAGGGAGGTTCACCCCTCCACTTT.

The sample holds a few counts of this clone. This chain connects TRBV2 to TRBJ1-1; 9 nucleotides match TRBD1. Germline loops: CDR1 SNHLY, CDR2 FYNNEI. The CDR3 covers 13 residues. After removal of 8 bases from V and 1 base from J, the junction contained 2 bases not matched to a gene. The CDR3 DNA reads TGTGCCAGCCGGGACAGGGAGAACACTGAAGCTTTCTTT. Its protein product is CASRDRENTEAFF.

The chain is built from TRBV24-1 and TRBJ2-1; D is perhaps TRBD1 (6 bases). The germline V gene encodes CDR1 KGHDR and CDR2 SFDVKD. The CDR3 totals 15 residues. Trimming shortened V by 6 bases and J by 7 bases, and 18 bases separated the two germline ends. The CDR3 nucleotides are TGTGCCACCAGTTCCAGAGGGGGAAATCGGAATGAGCAGTTCTTC. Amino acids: CATSSRGGNRNEQFF.

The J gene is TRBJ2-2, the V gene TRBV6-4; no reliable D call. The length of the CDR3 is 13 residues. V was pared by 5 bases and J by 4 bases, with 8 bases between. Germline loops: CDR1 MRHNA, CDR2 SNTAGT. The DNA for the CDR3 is TGTGCCAGCAGTCCCAGTCGCACCGGGGAGCTGTTTTTT. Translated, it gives CASSPSRTGELFF.

CDR3 DNA sequence: TGTGCCAGCAGCCAATTGGGGACAGGGGGCATCTATGAGCAGTTCTTC. Its translation is CASSQLGTGGIYEQFF. The rearrangement links TRBV14 to TRBJ2-1; 12 bases agree with TRBD1. Germline loops: CDR1 SGHDN, CDR2 FVKESK. The CDR3 loop spans 16 amino acids. V dropped 2 bases and J dropped 8; count of bases not matched to a gene: 7.

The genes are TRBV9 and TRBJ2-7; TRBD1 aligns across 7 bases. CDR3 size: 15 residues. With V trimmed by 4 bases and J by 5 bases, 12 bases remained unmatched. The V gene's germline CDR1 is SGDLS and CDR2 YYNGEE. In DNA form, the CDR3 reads TGTGCCAGCAGCACACTCCACGACAGGGATCACGAGCAGTACTTC. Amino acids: CASSTLHDRDHEQYF.

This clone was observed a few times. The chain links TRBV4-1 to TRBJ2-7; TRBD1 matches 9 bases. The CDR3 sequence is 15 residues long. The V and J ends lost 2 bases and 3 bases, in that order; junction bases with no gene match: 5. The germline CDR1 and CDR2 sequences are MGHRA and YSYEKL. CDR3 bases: TGCGCCAGCAGCCAAATCCGGGACAGGGTCTACGAGCAGTACTTC. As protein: CASSQIRDRVYEQYF.

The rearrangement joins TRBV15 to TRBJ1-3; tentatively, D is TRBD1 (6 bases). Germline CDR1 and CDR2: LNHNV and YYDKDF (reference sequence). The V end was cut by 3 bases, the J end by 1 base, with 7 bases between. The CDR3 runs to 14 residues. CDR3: CATSRGASGNTIYF. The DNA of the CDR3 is TGTGCCACCAGCAGGGGGGCATCTGGAAACACCATATATTTT.